This T cell receptor (beta chain) was obtained from a study of T cell repertoires in cytomegalovirus infection. Study findings and constraints: In two of eight donors, the top clonotype was HLA-C-restricted CMV-specific. Frequencies of public TCR beta families were cumulated, and this identified carriers of CMV plus the relevant HLA.

CDR1 is DFQATT, CDR2 SNEGSKA, per germline (reference sequence). Trimming pared 7 bases from V and 2 bases from J, leaving 14 bases between. The CDR3 is 13 residues long. Using its own MiXCR run on the reads, TCRdb lists one record per CDR3 protein. The table has fewer than 350,000 distinct CDR3 sequences, over 7.5% seen once. On this clonotype: Its antigen is as yet unknown.

The source of this sequence is a human donor in good health (CMV status not recorded). Some clones in this sample may be carry-over from other donors' samples. The sequencing sample was made of PBMCs. The chain recombines TRBV20-1 with TRBJ1-2; no definite D call. This chain's CDR3 is CSVRNHVNYGYTF. DNA of the CDR3: TGCAGTGTCCGAAATCACGTAAACTATGGCTACACCTTC.